One and the same sample provided the 30 T cell receptor beta chains below, sequenced in a study of blood T cell repertoires in COVID-19. Repertoires were generated with immunoSEQ multiplex PCR, while TCRdb's copy carries only in-frame clones and drops some. Among roughly 58,000 clones listed, roughly 80% were seen once. What was sequenced was peripheral blood. The source is a man between 65 and 85 years old with active COVID-19.

The V and J genes are TRBV29-1 and TRBJ2-2; TRBD2 might be the D (6 bases). The germline gives CDR1 SQVTM, CDR2 ANQGSEA. This CDR3 comprises 14 residues. V lost 4 bases and J 3 bases, leaving 12 bases between the germline ends. Here the CDR3 reads CSVAGDSYTGELFF. The CDR3 DNA follows: TGCAGCGTTGCTGGGGACTCCTACACCGGGGAGCTGTTTTTT.

This clone showed up just once. The chain links TRBV2 to TRBJ2-2, with D perhaps TRBD2 (5 bases). The V and J ends lost 6 bases and 6 bases respectively, with 17 bases between them. The CDR3 has 15 residues. The V gene's germline CDR1 is SNHLY and CDR2 FYNNEI. This CDR3 is CASRPGRSWAGELFF. The CDR3 DNA reads as TGTGCCAGCAGACCTGGGAGATCATGGGCCGGGGAGCTGTTTTTT.

Only a few counts were recorded for this clone. This chain connects TRBV5-5 to TRBJ1-6; D is perhaps TRBD1 (5 bases). Germline CDR1 SGHKS, CDR2 YYEKEE (reference sequence). The CDR3 consists of 16 residues. The V and J ends lost 3 bases and 4 bases respectively, with 14 bases between them. The CDR3 loop is CASSWAPGTYNSPLHF. The CDR3 bases are TGTGCCAGCAGCTGGGCACCCGGGACTTATAATTCACCCCTCCACTTT.

CDR3 residues: CASSLVPGAGGSDGYTF. As DNA, the CDR3 is TGCGCCAGCAGCTTGGTTCCAGGGGCGGGGGGTTCCGATGGCTACACCTTC. The chain is built from TRBV5-1 and TRBJ1-2, with D possibly matching TRBD1 (6 bases). Germline CDR1 and CDR2: SGHRS and YFSETQ. Trimming removed 0 bases from V and 6 bases from J, with 21 bases in between. This CDR3 has 17 residues.

This rearrangement joins TRBV7-3 to TRBJ2-3; 8 nucleotides match TRBD2. This CDR3 contains 15 residues. V gave up 2 bases and J gave up 0 bases; unmatched junction bases: 1. Per germline, CDR1 SGHTA and CDR2 FQGTGA. Here the CDR3 reads CASSLSSGSTDTQYF. The CDR3 DNA sequence: TGTGCCAGCAGCTTATCTAGCGGGAGCACAGATACGCAGTATTTT.

The chain is built from TRBV19 and TRBJ1-4, with D maybe TRBD1 (6 bases). The V gene lost 2 bases and the J gene lost 14 bases, with 15 bases spanning the gap. The CDR3 spans 13 residues. Germline values: CDR1 LNHDA, CDR2 SQIVND (reference sequence). Here the CDR3 reads CASSISPRGRLFF. CDR3 sequence (DNA): TGTGCCAGTAGTATATCCCCCAGGGGTCGTCTGTTTTTT.

The chain combines TRBV18 with TRBJ2-2; 9 bases line up with TRBD2. With V trimmed by 6 bases and J by 0 bases, 5 bases remained unmatched. The CDR3 contains 16 residues. From germline, CDR1 is KGHSH and CDR2 LQKENI. The CDR3 here is CASSLGLASNTGELFF. The CDR3 coding sequence is TGTGCCAGCTCCCTCGGACTAGCGTCGAACACCGGGGAGCTGTTTTTT.

This chain connects TRBV4-1 to TRBJ2-1; possible D gene TRBD2, 6 bases. V dropped 0 bases and J dropped 3 bases, with 12 bases sitting between them. This CDR3 is built from 16 residues. Germline values: CDR1 MGHRA, CDR2 YSYEKL. The CDR3 nucleotides are TGCGCCAGCAGCCAAGAGGGAGGTGGACGCTACAATGAGCAGTTCTTC. Protein: CASSQEGGGRYNEQFF.

The genes are TRBV5-1 and TRBJ2-1, with 7 bases that match TRBD1. The CDR3 has 15 amino acids. The germline gives CDR1 SGHRS, CDR2 YFSETQ. Germline trimming cut 4 bases from V and 6 bases from J; bases unmatched to any gene: 10. The CDR3 DNA reads as TGCGCCAGCAGCACGGGGACAGCCCCGGGCAATGAGCAGTTCTTC. Its translation is CASSTGTAPGNEQFF.

The chain carries TRBV19 and TRBJ1-5, with D unclear. This CDR3 has 13 residues. Germline V gene sequence: CDR1 LNHDA, CDR2 SQIVND (reference sequence). The V and J ends lost 3 bases and 7 bases respectively, with 10 bases between them. As DNA, the CDR3 is TGTGCCAGTAGTATCGGAGGGAACCAGCCCCAGCATTTT. It codes for CASSIGGNQPQHF.

The J gene is TRBJ2-2, the V gene TRBV19; TRBD2 is a possible D gene (5 bases). Germline CDR1 reads LNHDA; CDR2 reads SQIVND (reference sequence). V was trimmed by 6 bases and J by 0 bases, leaving 11 bases between them. The CDR3 has 15 residues. CDR3 in amino acids: CASREISANTGELFF. In nucleotides, the CDR3 is TGTGCCAGTAGAGAGATTAGCGCGAACACCGGGGAGCTGTTTTTT.

The chain links TRBV28 to TRBJ2-1; 13 nucleotides line up with TRBD2. CDR1 and CDR2 (germline): MDHEN, SYDVKM. After removal of 3 bases from V and 15 bases from J, the junction contained 14 bases not matched to a gene. The CDR3 runs to 16 residues. Here the CDR3 DNA reads TGTGCCAGCAGTTTGTGGCCCGAGACTAGCGGGAGGAAGCGGTTCTTC. Its protein is CASSLWPETSGRKRFF.

CDR3 coding DNA: TGTGCCAGCAGCCTTCAGCGGGAAGGGCTCGAGCAGTACTTC. This encodes CASSLQREGLEQYF. The V gene is TRBV7-2, the J gene TRBJ2-7; 7 bases are a match to TRBD2. Trimming at V came to 5 bases and at J to 6 bases, leaving 10 bases not matched to a gene. CDR1 and CDR2 from the germline V gene are SGHTA and FQGNSA. This CDR3 contains 14 residues.

This chain connects TRBV7-2 to TRBJ2-7; the D is unclear. V lost 6 bases and J lost 0, with 12 bases in between. Germline values: CDR1 SGHTA, CDR2 FQGNSA. This CDR3 is 14 amino acids long. The CDR3 DNA reads as TGTGCCAGCAGAAGCACCCTTAACTCCTACGAGCAGTACTTC. Its translation is CASRSTLNSYEQYF.

This chain connects TRBV5-4 to TRBJ2-7; the D gene is possibly TRBD2 (5 bases). The CDR3 length is 15 residues. Trimming left V 1 base short and J 7 bases short, with 18 bases between. CDR1 and CDR2 (germline): SGHNT, YYREEE (reference sequence). CDR3 protein: CASSLTPPREGEQYF. CDR3 nucleotide sequence: TGTGCCAGCAGCTTGACCCCGCCTCGTGAGGGAGAGCAGTACTTC.

CDR3 loop: CATSRDRERTEAFF. CDR3 sequence (DNA): TGTGCCACCAGCAGAGATAGGGAGAGGACTGAAGCTTTCTTT. The chain employs TRBV15 and TRBJ1-1; D not resolved. This CDR3 is 14 amino acids long. CDR1 is LNHNV and CDR2 is YYDKDF in the germline V gene (reference sequence). Trimming took off 0 bases at V and 5 bases at J, with 10 bases between the two ends.

V usage is TRBV29-1 and J usage is TRBJ2-7; a weak D match, TRBD1 (5 bases). In germline, CDR1 is SQVTM, CDR2 ANQGSEA. This CDR3 comprises 15 residues. Trimming left V 3 bases short and J 7 bases short, with 22 bases between. The chain's CDR3 is CSVEKGAGIAREQYF. In DNA form, the CDR3 reads TGCAGCGTTGAGAAAGGGGCCGGTATTGCTCGAGAGCAGTACTTC.

The chain uses TRBV27 and TRBJ2-1; D is uncertain. Trimming removed 0 bases at V and 3 bases at J, with 12 bases between. The CDR3 length is 16 residues. CDR1 is MNHEY and CDR2 is SMNVEV in the germline V gene (reference sequence). CDR3 in amino acids: CASSLSPNLNYNEQFF. CDR3 DNA: TGTGCCAGCAGTTTATCTCCCAACCTAAACTACAATGAGCAGTTCTTC.

This chain connects TRBV2 to TRBJ1-3; 7 positions agree with TRBD1. With V trimmed by 5 bases and J by 3 bases, 7 bases remained unmatched. CDR3 length: 15 amino acids. In germline, CDR1 is SNHLY, CDR2 FYNNEI. This CDR3 is CASSYLQGGGNTIYF. The CDR3 DNA is TGTGCCAGCAGTTATTTGCAGGGGGGTGGAAACACCATATATTTT.

The V call is TRBV2, the J call TRBJ1-5; D uncertain. Per germline, CDR1 SNHLY and CDR2 FYNNEI. The V end lost 8 bases, the J end lost 4 bases, and 12 bases lay between the germline ends. The CDR3 spans 13 residues. CDR3: CASRLSGNQPQHF. Written as DNA, the CDR3 is TGTGCCAGCCGTCTGTCAGGTAATCAGCCCCAGCATTTT.

The chain has TRBV10-1 and TRBJ2-4; D unclear. This CDR3 is 14 amino acids long. From germline, CDR1 is WNHNN and CDR2 SYGVQD (reference sequence). The germline V and J ends were trimmed by 1 base and 3 bases, with 7 bases remaining between them. The CDR3 loop reads CASSEFGDKNIQYF. CDR3 sequence (DNA): TGCGCCAGCAGTGAGTTCGGAGACAAAAACATTCAGTACTTC.

The V and J genes are TRBV28 and TRBJ1-2; D gene unclear. V was pared by 6 bases and J by 1 base, with 24 bases between. This CDR3 has 18 amino acids. Per the germline V gene, CDR1 is MDHEN and CDR2 is SYDVKM. DNA of the CDR3: TGTGCCAGCAGAGAACTATCCGGAATCAGTTTAATTAACTATGGCTACACCTTC. Residues: CASRELSGISLINYGYTF.

V gene TRBV20-1 combines with J gene TRBJ2-7; a possible D gene is TRBD1 (6 bases). The length of the CDR3 is 10 residues. CDR1 DFQATT and CDR2 SNEGSKA come from the germline V gene (reference sequence). V was pared by 3 bases and J by 6 bases, with 6 bases between. CDR3 protein: CSASRGEQYF. CDR3 sequence (DNA): TGCAGTGCTAGCAGGGGCGAGCAGTACTTC.

The rearrangement uses TRBV6-6 and TRBJ2-7; D is possibly TRBD1 (6 bases). CDR3 size: 13 residues. V was shortened by 7 bases and J by 1 base, with 11 bases between the two germline ends. The V gene's germline CDR1 is MNHNY and CDR2 SVGAGI (reference sequence). In DNA form, the CDR3 reads TGTGCCAGCACCCCGACAGGATCCTACGAGCAGTACTTC. Amino acids: CASTPTGSYEQYF.

The V and J genes are TRBV7-2 and TRBJ2-7; 9 bases fit TRBD2. J lost 1 base, V lost 3 bases, and 4 bases had no gene match. Germline CDR1 is SGHTA and CDR2 is FQGNSA. The CDR3 consists of 15 residues. The CDR3 DNA follows: TGTGCCAGCAGCTTGCAGACTAGCGGTTCCTACGAGCAGTACTTC. This codes for CASSLQTSGSYEQYF.

This chain joins TRBV28 and TRBJ1-5; 9 positions agree with TRBD1. There are 15 residues in the CDR3. Germline CDR1 MDHEN, CDR2 SYDVKM. After removal of 6 bases from V and 2 bases from J, the junction contained 5 bases not matched to a gene. This CDR3 reads CASRSGDRGNQPQHF. CDR3 coding DNA: TGTGCCAGCAGGTCTGGGGACAGGGGCAATCAGCCCCAGCATTTT.

The chain has TRBV11-1 and TRBJ2-3; 7 nucleotides match TRBD2. V gave up 1 base and J gave up 4 bases; unmatched junction bases: 2. The CDR3 is 14 amino acids. CDR1 is SGHAT and CDR2 is FQDESV in the germline V gene (reference sequence). The CDR3 sequence is CASSLDAGADTQYF. Written as DNA, the CDR3 is TGTGCCAGCAGCTTAGACGCGGGAGCAGATACGCAGTATTTT.

The V call is TRBV7-9, the J call TRBJ2-3; 9 nucleotides align to TRBD2. Per the germline V gene, CDR1 is SEHNR and CDR2 is FQNEAQ (reference sequence). This CDR3 comprises 15 residues. V lost 5 bases and J lost 1; bases outside the gene matches: 4. CDR3: CASSPTSGRTDTQYF. The CDR3 coding sequence is TGTGCCAGCAGCCCGACTAGCGGCCGCACAGATACGCAGTATTTT.

This clone has just a few counts. J is TRBJ2-2 and V is TRBV4-1; maybe TRBD2 (5 bases). The CDR3 spans 17 residues. Between the trimmed V and J ends, which lost 4 bases and 1 base, there was a span of 16 bases. Germline assignment: CDR1 MGHRA and CDR2 YSYEKL. CDR3 DNA: TGCGCCAGCAGCCCGAAAGGGAGACGACAGAACACCGGGGAGCTGTTTTTT. Translating it yields CASSPKGRRQNTGELFF.

This clone came up once. The chain recombines TRBV4-3 with TRBJ2-1, with D possibly TRBD2 on 5 matching bases. Germline V gives CDR1 LGHNA, CDR2 YSLEER. This CDR3 is built from 17 residues. The V and J ends lost 1 base and 0 bases respectively, with 13 bases between them. CDR3 coding DNA: TGCGCCAGCAGCCAAGGACCGGGAAAGAGCTCCTACAATGAGCAGTTCTTC. Its protein product is CASSQGPGKSSYNEQFF.